Each of the 10 T cell receptor beta chains below was sequenced from the same sample in a study of blood T cell repertoires in COVID-19 (dated by TCRdb to 2018 to 2020). Library method: the immunoSEQ multiplex PCR assay. The clones in this table, taken by TCRdb from immuneACCESS, are in-frame only. Not every clone is retained; where verified, under half of the shortfall comes from an unresolved V gene, and the cause of the rest is unknown. The sample table holds a few hundred thousand clones, of which roughly nine tenths were seen once. The ten largest clonotypes hold 3.6% of the sample. Sequencing was performed on peripheral blood. The source of these receptors is a man between 18 and 29 years old with active or convalescent COVID-19.

The count of this clone is one. The sample has other DNA sequences that encode this CDR3 too. The V and J genes are TRBV11-3 and TRBJ1-1; D not certain. Germline CDR1 SGHNT, CDR2 YENEEA. CDR3 length: 12 residues. Between the trimmed V and J ends, which lost 5 bases and 3 bases, there was a span of 7 bases. The chain's CDR3 is CASSPRDTEAFF. CDR3 nucleotides: TGTGCCAGCAGCCCTCGGGACACTGAAGCTTTCTTT. Full variable domain (remainder filled in from reference TRBV11-3 and TRBJ1-1): EAGVVQSPRYKIIEKKQPVAFWCNPISGHNTLYWYLQNLGQGPELLIRYENEEAVDDSQLPKDRFSAERLKGVDSTLKIQPAELGDSAVYLCASSPRDTEAFFGQGTRLTVV.

The chain recombines TRBV29-1 with TRBJ2-7; TRBD1 aligns across 7 bases. The ends lost 5 bases at V and 3 bases at J; junction bases unmatched: 4. CDR3 length equals 12 residues. CDR1 is SQVTM and CDR2 is ANQGSEA in the germline V gene. DNA for the CDR3: TGCAGCGTTCGAGCAGGGGGCTACGAGCAGTACTTC. Its protein is CSVRAGGYEQYF.

The genes are TRBV18 and TRBJ1-2, with 7 bases identical to TRBD1. The CDR3 loop spans 16 amino acids. V was clipped by 2 bases and J by 5 bases; unmatched bases: 11. Germline loops: CDR1 KGHSH, CDR2 LQKENI. CDR3 protein: CASSPSPQGNYYGYTF. As DNA, the CDR3 is TGTGCCAGCTCACCATCCCCACAGGGGAATTATTATGGCTACACCTTC.

The rearrangement links TRBV5-6 to TRBJ2-7; D gene uncertain. The CDR3 has 13 amino acids. Germline V lookup: CDR1 SGHDT, CDR2 YYEEEE. The germline V and J ends were trimmed by 0 bases and 3 bases, with 7 bases remaining between them. The chain's CDR3 is CASSLGDYYEQYF. The CDR3 DNA is TGTGCCAGCAGCTTGGGAGATTACTACGAGCAGTACTTC.

The chain links TRBV19 to TRBJ1-2; D unresolved. V was cut by 4 bases and J by 4 bases, with 10 bases left in between. Per the germline V gene, CDR1 is LNHDA and CDR2 is SQIVND (reference sequence). The CDR3 has 13 amino acids. Written as DNA, the CDR3 is TGTGCCAGTAGTAGTGGAGAGATCTATGGCTACACCTTC. Amino acid sequence: CASSSGEIYGYTF.

The gene calls are TRBV6-1 and TRBJ2-3; 8 nucleotides line up with TRBD2. Germline CDR1 and CDR2: MNHNS and SASEGT. V lost 4 bases, J lost 5 bases, and 11 bases stayed unmatched. There are 16 residues in the CDR3. The CDR3 loop reads CASSGKAGGVEDTQYF. The CDR3 nucleotides are TGTGCCAGCAGTGGTAAGGCGGGGGGCGTGGAAGATACGCAGTATTTT.

The count of this clone is one. The gene calls are TRBV7-9 and TRBJ1-4; D is perhaps TRBD1 (5 bases). This CDR3 has 15 amino acids. Germline CDR1 is SEHNR and CDR2 is FQNEAQ (reference sequence). V was clipped by 1 base and J by 8 bases, with 14 bases between them. As DNA, the CDR3 is TGTGCCAGCAGCTTAGGCAGGGTAGGCGAAGAAAAACTGTTTTTT. It translates to CASSLGRVGEEKLFF.

The table lists this clone with a count of one. This chain joins TRBV5-1 and TRBJ2-1; TRBD1 might be the D (6 bases). V lost 7 bases, J lost 2 bases, and 13 bases lay in between. Germline assignment: CDR1 SGHRS and CDR2 YFSETQ. The CDR3 contains 14 residues. The CDR3 here is CASFQTGAYNEQFF. The CDR3, as DNA: TGCGCCAGCTTCCAGACAGGAGCCTACAATGAGCAGTTCTTC. The whole variable domain, remainder taken from reference TRBV5-1 and TRBJ2-1, is KAGVTQTPRYLIKTRGQQVTLSCSPISGHRSVSWYQQTPGQGLQFLFEYFSETQRNKGNFPGRFSGRQFSNSRSEMNVSTLELGDSALYLCASFQTGAYNEQFFGPGTRLTVL.

The chain has TRBV27 and TRBJ2-1; a possible D gene is TRBD2 (6 bases). Germline V gene lookup returns CDR1 MNHEY and CDR2 SMNVEV (reference sequence). This CDR3 has 14 amino acids. V was trimmed by 5 bases and J by 6 bases, leaving 14 bases between them. Here the CDR3 DNA reads TGTGCCAGCAGTCCGGGGGTTTCGATCAATGAGCAGTTCTTC. This codes for CASSPGVSINEQFF.

Points on this clone: The sample holds other DNA sequences that translate to the same CDR3. This chain uses TRBV5-1 with TRBJ1-5, with 8 bases identical to TRBD1. This CDR3 comprises 14 residues. Germline values: CDR1 SGHRS, CDR2 YFSETQ. V trimming: 3 bases; J trimming: 2 bases; junction bases outside the gene matches: 1. CDR3 bases: TGCGCCAGCAGCTGGGGACAGGGCAATCAGCCCCAGCATTTT. It encodes CASSWGQGNQPQHF.